This T cell receptor (beta chain) was recovered during a study of CD8 T cells in ankylosing spondylitis. Overall study results and limits: Reported data indicate significant enrichment of disease-linked clones within matched ankylosing spondylitis synovial fluid. Made up of 7 to 9 highly homologous variants, a TCR beta motif appeared characteristic of ankylosing spondylitis blood.

Libraries of TCR beta came from quantitative 5'-RACE with molecular barcodes. In TCRdb, the 5' RACE reads were re-called with MiXCR into one record per CDR3 protein. Counted here are around 490,000 distinct CDR3 sequences, under 5.5% occurring once; the ten biggest clones make up roughly 3.5%. This clonotype showed up many times. The antigen remains unidentified. The germline V gene has CDR1 MNHEY and CDR2 SMNVEV (reference sequence). V lost 7 bases, J lost 3 bases, and 10 bases stayed unmatched. The CDR3 totals 15 residues. The TCR originated in a male donor with ankylosing spondylitis. The specimen sequenced was blood, either unsorted or a sorted T cell fraction (not recorded which). The chain is built from TRBV27 and TRBJ2-7; 9 bases agree with TRBD1. Written as DNA, the CDR3 is TGTGCCAGCAAGTCGGGGACAGGGACCCGCTACGAGCAGTACTTC. Its protein product is CASKSGTGTRYEQYF.